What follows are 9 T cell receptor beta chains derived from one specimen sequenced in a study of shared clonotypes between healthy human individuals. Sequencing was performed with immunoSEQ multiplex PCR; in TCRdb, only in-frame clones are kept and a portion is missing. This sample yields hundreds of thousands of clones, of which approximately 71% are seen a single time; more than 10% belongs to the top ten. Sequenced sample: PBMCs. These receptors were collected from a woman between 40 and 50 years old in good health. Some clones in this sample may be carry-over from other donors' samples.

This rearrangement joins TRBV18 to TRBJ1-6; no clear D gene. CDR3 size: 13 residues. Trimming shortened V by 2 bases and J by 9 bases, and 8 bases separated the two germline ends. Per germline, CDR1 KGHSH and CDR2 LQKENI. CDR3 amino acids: CASSPGEASPLHF. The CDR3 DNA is TGTGCCAGCTCACCAGGGGAAGCTTCACCCCTCCACTTT.

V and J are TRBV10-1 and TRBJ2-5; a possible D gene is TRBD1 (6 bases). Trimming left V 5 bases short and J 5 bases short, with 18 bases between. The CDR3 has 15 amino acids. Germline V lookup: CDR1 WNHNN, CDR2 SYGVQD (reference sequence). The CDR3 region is CASSPNLGTGETQYF. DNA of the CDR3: TGCGCCAGCAGTCCTAATCTAGGAACAGGGGAGACCCAGTACTTC.

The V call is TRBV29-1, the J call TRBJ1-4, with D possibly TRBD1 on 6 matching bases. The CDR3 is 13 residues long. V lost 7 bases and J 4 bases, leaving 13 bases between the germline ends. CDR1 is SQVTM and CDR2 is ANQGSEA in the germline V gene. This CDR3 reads CSATGSGNEKLFF. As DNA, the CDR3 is TGCAGCGCTACAGGGTCGGGTAATGAAAAACTGTTTTTT.

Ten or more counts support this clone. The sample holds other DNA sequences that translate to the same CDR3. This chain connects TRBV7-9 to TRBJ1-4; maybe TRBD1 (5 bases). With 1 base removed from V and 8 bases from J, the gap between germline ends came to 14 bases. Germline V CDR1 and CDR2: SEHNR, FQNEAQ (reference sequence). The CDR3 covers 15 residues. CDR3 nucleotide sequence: TGTGCCAGCAGCTTAGAGGCAGGGCGGGGAGAAAAACTGTTTTTT. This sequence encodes CASSLEAGRGEKLFF.

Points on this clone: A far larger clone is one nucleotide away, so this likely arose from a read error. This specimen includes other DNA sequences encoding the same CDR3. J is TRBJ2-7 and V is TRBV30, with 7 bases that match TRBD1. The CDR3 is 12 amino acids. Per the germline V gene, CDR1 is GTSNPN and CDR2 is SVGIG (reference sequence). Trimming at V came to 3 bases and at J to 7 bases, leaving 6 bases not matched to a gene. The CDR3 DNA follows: TGTGCCTGGAGCCCCTCCAGGGGGGAGCAGTACTTC. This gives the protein CAWSPSRGEQYF. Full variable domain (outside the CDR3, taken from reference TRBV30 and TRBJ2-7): SQTIHQWPATLVQPVGSPLSLECTVEGTSNPNLYWYRQAAGRGLQLLFYSVGIGQISSEVPQNLSASRPQDRQFILSSKKLLLSDSGFYLCAWSPSRGEQYFGPGTRLTVT.

In nucleotides, the CDR3 is TGTGCCAGCAGCGAGGACAGGGGGGCCGAGCAGTACTTC. The encoded protein is CASSEDRGAEQYF. This chain joins TRBV6-4 and TRBJ2-7; 10 bases map to TRBD1. The CDR3 has 13 residues. Trimming took 6 bases from V and 6 from J; bases not matched to a gene: 5. CDR1 is MRHNA, CDR2 SNTAGT, per germline.

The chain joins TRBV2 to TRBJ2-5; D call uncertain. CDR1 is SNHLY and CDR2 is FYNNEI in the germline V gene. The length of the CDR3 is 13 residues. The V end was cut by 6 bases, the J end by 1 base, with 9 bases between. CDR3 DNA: TGTGCCAGCAGGCCAACGCCCCAAGAGACCCAGTACTTC. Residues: CASRPTPQETQYF.

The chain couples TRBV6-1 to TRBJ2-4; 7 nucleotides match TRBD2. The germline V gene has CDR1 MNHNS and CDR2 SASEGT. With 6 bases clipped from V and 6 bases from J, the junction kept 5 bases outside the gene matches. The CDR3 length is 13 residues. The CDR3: CASRVPGGNIQYF. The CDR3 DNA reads TGTGCCAGCAGGGTGCCGGGGGGAAACATTCAGTACTTC.

The CDR3 loop is CSVLPFDFKLGLAGAYNEQFF. The DNA of the CDR3 is TGCAGCGTTCTTCCTTTCGATTTTAAGCTCGGGCTAGCGGGAGCCTACAATGAGCAGTTCTTC. The chain carries TRBV29-1 and TRBJ2-1; TRBD2 aligns across 10 bases. The V and J ends lost 5 bases and 2 bases, in that order; junction bases with no gene match: 24. Germline V CDR1 and CDR2: SQVTM, ANQGSEA. The CDR3 totals 21 residues.